This TCR beta chain was sequenced for a study of T cells after yellow fever vaccination. This clonotype was seen only a few times. TCRdb independently ran MiXCR on the 5' RACE reads; one entry per CDR3 protein. The table lists under 600,000 distinct CDR3 sequences, 13% of them singletons. The sequence came from a man aged 25 to 40 who received the YFV17D yellow fever vaccine. The sequencing here drew on PBMCs, taken on the day of the yellow fever booster vaccination.

DNA for the CDR3: TGTGCCAGCATACAGGCTAGCGGGTACAATGAGCAGTTCTTC. It codes for CASIQASGYNEQFF. This chain uses TRBV7-8 with TRBJ2-1, with 8 positions matching TRBD2. Trimming took 7 bases from V and 4 from J; bases not matched to a gene: 6. This CDR3 has 14 amino acids. Germline CDR1 reads SGHVS; CDR2 reads FQNEAQ.